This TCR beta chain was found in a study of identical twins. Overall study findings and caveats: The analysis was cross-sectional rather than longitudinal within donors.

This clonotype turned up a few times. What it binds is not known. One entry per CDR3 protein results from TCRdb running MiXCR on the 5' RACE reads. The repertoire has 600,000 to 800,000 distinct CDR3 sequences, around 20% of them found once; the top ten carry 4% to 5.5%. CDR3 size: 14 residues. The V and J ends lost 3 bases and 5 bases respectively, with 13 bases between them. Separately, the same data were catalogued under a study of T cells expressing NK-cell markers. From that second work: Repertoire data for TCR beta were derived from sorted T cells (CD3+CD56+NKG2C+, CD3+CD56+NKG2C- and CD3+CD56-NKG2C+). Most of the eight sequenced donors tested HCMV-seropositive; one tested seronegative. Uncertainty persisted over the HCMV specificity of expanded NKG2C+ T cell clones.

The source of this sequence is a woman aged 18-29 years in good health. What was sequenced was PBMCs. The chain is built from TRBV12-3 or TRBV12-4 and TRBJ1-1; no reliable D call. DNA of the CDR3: TGTGCCAGCAGTTTTGGGGTGAGACGGACTGAAGCTTTCTTT. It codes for CASSFGVRRTEAFF.